A selection of T cell receptor beta chains follows, all from one sample in a study of CD8+ T cells in alopecia areata. The table came from immunoSEQ multiplex PCR; TCRdb's copy has only in-frame clones and leaves some out. The sample has about 11,000 clones, 61% seen once; the top ten hold just over 14%. Specimen: skin. These receptors were collected from a human donor with alopecia areata. Both conserved end residues are part of each CDR3. Each record gives: V gene, J gene, CDR3 protein.

>TRBV5-1|TRBJ2-1
CASSLERGEQFF
>TRBV7-2|TRBJ2-5
CASSPGTPGETQYF
>TRBV5-1|TRBJ2-2
CASSLGYRTGELFF
>TRBV9|TRBJ2-3
CASSGGRGGADTQYF
>TRBV27|TRBJ2-3
CASSLDRRADTQYF
>TRBV29-1|TRBJ1-4
CSVRQGATNEKLFF
>TRBV29-1|TRBJ2-3
CSVRTGTPGDTQYF
>TRBV4-2|TRBJ1-5
CASSQDSQQPQHF
>TRBV7-2|TRBJ2-5
CASTPDSQETQYF
>TRBV28|TRBJ2-1
CASSPYNEQFF
>TRBV30|TRBJ1-6
CAWSLRDRNSPLHF
>TRBV29-1|TRBJ1-5
CSVEQGPGQPQHF
>TRBV18|TRBJ2-1
CASSPLPGGPTSYNEQFF
>TRBV5-1|TRBJ2-1
CASSLFQGGSYEQFF
>TRBV7-9|TRBJ2-1
CASSPSSLSGFF
>TRBV12-5|TRBJ1-5
CASGLVVGQLNQPQHF
>TRBV6-6|TRBJ1-2
CASSPPGLRSYGYTF
>TRBV28|TRBJ2-2
CASRGTTSGGELFF
>TRBV29-1|TRBJ2-3
CSPILAGGSTDTQYF
>TRBV5-1|TRBJ2-1
CASRLAGGPNNEQFF
>TRBV19|TRBJ2-7
CASSRQGSYEQYF
>TRBV7-2|TRBJ2-5
CASSVTRQETQYF
>TRBV5-1|TRBJ2-2
CASSLDYSFRTGGRTGELFF
>TRBV2|TRBJ1-3
CASSELESGNTIYF
>TRBV7-2|TRBJ2-2
CASSRTSAPLGTGELFF
>TRBV5-1|TRBJ2-1
CASSWGGGAVEQFF
>TRBV7-9|TRBJ2-1
CASSLGAYNEQFF
>TRBV19|TRBJ2-7
CASSIGKGYEQYF